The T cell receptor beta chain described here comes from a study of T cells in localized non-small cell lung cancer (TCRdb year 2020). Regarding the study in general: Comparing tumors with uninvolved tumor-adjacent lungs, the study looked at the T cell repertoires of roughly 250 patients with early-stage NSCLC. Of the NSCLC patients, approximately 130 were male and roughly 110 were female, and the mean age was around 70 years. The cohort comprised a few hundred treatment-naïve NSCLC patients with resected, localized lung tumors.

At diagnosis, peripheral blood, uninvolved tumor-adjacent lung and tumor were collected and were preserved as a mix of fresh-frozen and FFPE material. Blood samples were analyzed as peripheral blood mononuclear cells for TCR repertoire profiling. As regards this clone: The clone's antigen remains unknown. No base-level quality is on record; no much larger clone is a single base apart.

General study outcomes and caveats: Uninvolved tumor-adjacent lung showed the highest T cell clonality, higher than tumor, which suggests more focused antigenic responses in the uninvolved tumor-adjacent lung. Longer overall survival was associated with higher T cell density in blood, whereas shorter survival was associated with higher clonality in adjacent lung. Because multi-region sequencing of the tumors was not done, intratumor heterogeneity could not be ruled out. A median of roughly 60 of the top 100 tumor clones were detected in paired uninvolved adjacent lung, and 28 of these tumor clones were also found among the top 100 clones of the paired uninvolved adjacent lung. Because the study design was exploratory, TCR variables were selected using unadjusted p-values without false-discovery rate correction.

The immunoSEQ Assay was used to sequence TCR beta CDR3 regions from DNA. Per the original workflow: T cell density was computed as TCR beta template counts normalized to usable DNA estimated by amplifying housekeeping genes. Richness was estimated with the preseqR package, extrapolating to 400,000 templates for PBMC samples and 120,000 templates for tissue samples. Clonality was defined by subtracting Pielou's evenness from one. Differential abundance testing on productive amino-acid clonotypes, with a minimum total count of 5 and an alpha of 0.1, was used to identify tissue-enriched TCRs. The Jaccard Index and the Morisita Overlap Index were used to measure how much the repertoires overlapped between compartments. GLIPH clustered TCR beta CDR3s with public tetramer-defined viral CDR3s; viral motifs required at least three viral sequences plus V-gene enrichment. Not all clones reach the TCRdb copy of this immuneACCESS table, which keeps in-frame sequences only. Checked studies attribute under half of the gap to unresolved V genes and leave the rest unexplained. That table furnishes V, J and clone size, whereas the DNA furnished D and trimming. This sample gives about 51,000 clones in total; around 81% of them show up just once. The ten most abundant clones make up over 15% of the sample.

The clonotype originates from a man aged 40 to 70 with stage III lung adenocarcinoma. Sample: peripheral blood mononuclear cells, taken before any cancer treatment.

The CDR3 has the sequence CASSYSGGDGQTQYF. The nucleotide sequence reads as follows: TGTGCCAGCAGTTATAGCGGGGGGGATGGACAGACCCAGTACTTC. The V and J genes are TRBV6-5 and TRBJ2-5, with TRBD2 identical over 11 junction bases. The CDR3 starts with the cysteine, ends with the phenylalanine, and has 15 residues. Kept here is only the CDR3 DNA, which spans 45 bases and is read in frame from base 1. CDR1 and CDR2 were assigned from the germline V gene as MNHEY and SVGAGI. The germline V and J ends show losses of 3 bases and 6 bases respectively, and no gene match explains 6 bases of the junction.